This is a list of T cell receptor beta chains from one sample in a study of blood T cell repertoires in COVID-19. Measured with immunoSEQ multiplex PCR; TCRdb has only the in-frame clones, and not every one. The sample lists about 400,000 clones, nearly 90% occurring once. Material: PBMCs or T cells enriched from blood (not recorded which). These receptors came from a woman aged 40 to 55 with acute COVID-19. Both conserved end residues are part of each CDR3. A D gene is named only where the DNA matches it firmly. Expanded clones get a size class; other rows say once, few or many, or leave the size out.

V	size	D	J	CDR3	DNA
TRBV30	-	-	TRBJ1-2	CAWSAGNSYGYTF	TGTGCCTGGAGCGCCGGGAATAGCTATGGCTACACCTTC
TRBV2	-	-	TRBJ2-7	CASSEGSTYEQYF	TGTGCCAGCAGTGAGGGCAGTACCTACGAGCAGTACTTC
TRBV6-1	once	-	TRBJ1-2	CASSEGRGHEAYGYTF	TGTGCCAGCAGTGAAGGAAGGGGACATGAAGCCTATGGCTACACCTTC
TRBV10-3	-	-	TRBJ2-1	CAISESEGASTYNEQFF	TGTGCCATCAGTGAGTCGGAGGGGGCGAGCACCTACAATGAGCAGTTCTTC
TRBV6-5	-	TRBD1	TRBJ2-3	CASSPGQGNTDTQYF	TGTGCCAGCAGTCCGGGACAGGGCAACACAGATACGCAGTATTTT
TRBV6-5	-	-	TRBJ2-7	CASRDLGGFYEQYF	TGTGCCAGTCGTGATTTGGGGGGATTCTACGAGCAGTACTTC
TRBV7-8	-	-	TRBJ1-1	CASSPGRENTEAFF	TGTGCCAGCAGCCCTGGACGGGAGAACACTGAAGCTTTCTTT
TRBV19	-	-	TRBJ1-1	CASTHGNTEAFF	TGTGCCAGTACCCACGGGAACACTGAAGCTTTCTTT
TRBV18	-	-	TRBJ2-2	CASSPRVGADTGELFF	TGTGCCAGCTCACCACGGGTTGGAGCGGACACCGGGGAGCTGTTTTTT
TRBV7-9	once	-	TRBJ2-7	CASSSPQYSRDYEQYF	TGTGCCAGCAGCTCCCCCCAGTATTCACGGGACTACGAGCAGTACTTC
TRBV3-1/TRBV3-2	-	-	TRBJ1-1	CASGKGIEAFF	TGTGCCAGCGGTAAGGGGATTGAAGCTTTCTTT
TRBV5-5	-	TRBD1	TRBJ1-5	CASSAGQGSIQPQHF	TGTGCCAGCAGCGCAGGACAGGGAAGTATACAGCCCCAGCATTTT
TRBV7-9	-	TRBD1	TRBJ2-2	CASSLVGTDTGELFF	TGTGCCAGCAGCTTAGTCGGGACAGACACCGGGGAGCTGTTTTTT
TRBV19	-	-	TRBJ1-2	CASSTGGARGYTF	TGTGCCAGTAGTACCGGGGGGGCGCGTGGCTACACCTTC
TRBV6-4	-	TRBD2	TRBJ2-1	CASSLGTSGGPFNEQFF	TGTGCCAGCTCACTAGGGACTAGCGGGGGGCCCTTCAATGAGCAGTTCTTC
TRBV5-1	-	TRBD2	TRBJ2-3	CASSALAGGLSTDTQYF	TGCGCCAGCAGCGCACTAGCGGGGGGACTCAGCACAGATACGCAGTATTTT
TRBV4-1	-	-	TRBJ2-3	CASSQSRLGVSTDTQYF	TGCGCCAGCAGCCAGAGCAGACTAGGGGTTAGCACAGATACGCAGTATTTT
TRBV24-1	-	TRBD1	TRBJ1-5	CATSDARDSYSNQPQHF	TGTGCCACCAGTGATGCCCGGGACAGTTATAGCAATCAGCCCCAGCATTTT
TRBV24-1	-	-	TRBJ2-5	CATSRQGGETQYF	TGTGCCACCAGCCGCCAGGGGGGAGAGACCCAGTACTTC
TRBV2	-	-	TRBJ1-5	CASSGTGNQPQHF	TGTGCCAGCAGTGGGACTGGAAATCAGCCCCAGCATTTT
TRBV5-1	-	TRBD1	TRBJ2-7	CASSLGQGFSEQYF	TGCGCCAGCAGCTTAGGACAGGGGTTTTCGGAGCAGTACTTC
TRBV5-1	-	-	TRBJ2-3	CASSWNGQTTDTQYF	TGCGCCAGCAGCTGGAATGGACAGACCACAGATACGCAGTATTTT
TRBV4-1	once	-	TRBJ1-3	CASSRGEVSSGNTIYF	TGCGCCAGCAGCCGGGGGGAAGTGAGCTCTGGAAACACCATATATTTT
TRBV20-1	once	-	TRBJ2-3	CSASLGADTQYF	TGCAGTGCTAGTTTAGGGGCAGATACGCAGTATTTT
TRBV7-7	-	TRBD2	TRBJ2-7	CASAWTSGGAHEQYF	TGTGCCAGCGCATGGACTAGCGGGGGGGCCCACGAGCAGTACTTC
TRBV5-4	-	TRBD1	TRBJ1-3	CASSWGTGSGNTIYF	TGTGCCAGCAGCTGGGGGACAGGATCTGGAAACACCATATATTTT
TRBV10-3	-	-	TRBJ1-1	CAIREGERDTEAFF	TGTGCCATCAGGGAGGGGGAGAGGGACACTGAAGCTTTCTTT
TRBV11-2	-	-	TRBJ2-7	CASSTDFFPHYEQYF	TGTGCCAGCAGCACCGACTTCTTCCCACACTACGAGCAGTACTTC
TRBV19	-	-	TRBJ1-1	CASNPRGDTEAFF	TGTGCCAGCAACCCGCGGGGGGACACTGAAGCTTTCTTT
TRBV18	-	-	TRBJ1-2	CASSPFQQEGPYGYTF	TGTGCCAGCTCACCATTCCAACAGGAAGGGCCCTATGGCTACACCTTC
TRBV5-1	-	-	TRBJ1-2	CASSPETANYGYTF	TGCGCCAGCAGCCCAGAGACAGCTAACTATGGCTACACCTTC
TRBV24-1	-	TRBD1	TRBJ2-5	CATGGQGQETQYF	TGTGCCACCGGGGGACAGGGGCAAGAGACCCAGTACTTC
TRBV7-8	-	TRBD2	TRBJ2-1	CASSLARTSGGNEQFF	TGTGCCAGCAGCTTAGCGCGAACTAGCGGGGGAAATGAGCAGTTCTTC
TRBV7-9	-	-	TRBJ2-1	CASSLVGGNEQFF	TGTGCCAGCAGCTTAGTCGGTGGCAATGAGCAGTTCTTC
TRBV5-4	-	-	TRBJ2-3	CASSPGGPSTDTQYF	TGTGCCAGCAGCCCCGGGGGGCCTAGCACAGATACGCAGTATTTT
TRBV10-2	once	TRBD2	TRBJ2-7	CASSDPSGAYEQYF	TGCGCCAGCAGTGACCCAAGCGGGGCTTACGAGCAGTACTTC
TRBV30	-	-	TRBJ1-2	CAWSVRRIYGYTF	TGTGCCTGGAGTGTACGCAGGATCTATGGCTACACCTTC
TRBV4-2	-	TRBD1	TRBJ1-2	CASSQDLTGGADYGYTF	TGTGCCAGCAGCCAAGACTTGACAGGGGGCGCGGACTATGGCTACACCTTC
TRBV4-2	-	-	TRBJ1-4	CASSQDGANEKLFF	TGTGCCAGCAGCCAAGACGGAGCTAATGAAAAACTGTTTTTT
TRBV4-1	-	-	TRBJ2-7	CASSRRNEGTTEQYF	TGCGCCAGCAGCAGAAGAAACGAAGGGACAACCGAGCAGTACTTC
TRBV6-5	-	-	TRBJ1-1	CASSYYRENTEAFF	TGTGCCAGCAGTTACTACAGGGAGAACACTGAAGCTTTCTTT